The 13 T cell receptor beta chains listed next were all sequenced from one sample in a study of early T cells in non-severe SARS-CoV-2 infection. MiXCR, applied by TCRdb to the 5' RACE reads, yields one record per CDR3 protein. The sample includes roughly 69,000 distinct CDR3 sequences, approximately 11% of them seen just once. The specimen was whole blood, collected at baseline. All receptors come from an adult who was a healthcare worker with PCR-confirmed SARS-CoV-2 infection or an uninfected control (not recorded which).

This rearrangement joins TRBV10-3 to TRBJ2-1; D is possibly TRBD1 or TRBD2 (5 bases each). Trimming removed 10 bases from V and 2 bases from J, with 15 bases in between. CDR3 size: 14 residues. Germline V gives CDR1 ENHRY, CDR2 SYGVKD. The CDR3 loop reads CATKGTATYNEQFF. CDR3 sequence (DNA): TGTGCCACGAAAGGGACCGCCACCTACAATGAGCAGTTCTTC.

The chain is built from TRBV7-9 and TRBJ2-7, with D unclear. CDR1 SEHNR and CDR2 FQNEAQ come from the germline V gene (reference sequence). This CDR3 is 14 amino acids long. Trimming removed 1 base from V and 7 bases from J, with 14 bases in between. This CDR3 reads CASSLGIGDREQYF. CDR3 sequence (DNA): TGTGCCAGCAGCTTAGGCATAGGAGATCGTGAGCAGTACTTC.

This chain connects TRBV5-1 to TRBJ1-1; 7 nucleotides agree with TRBD1. CDR3 length: 14 residues. V shed 4 bases and J 1 base; nucleotides not matched to a gene: 4. Germline V gene lookup returns CDR1 SGHRS and CDR2 YFSETQ. The DNA of the CDR3 is TGCGCCAGCAGCCGGGGACAGAAGAACACTGAAGCTTTCTTT. Its protein product is CASSRGQKNTEAFF. Full variable domain (rest looked up from reference TRBV5-1 and TRBJ1-1): KAGVTQTPRYLIKTRGQQVTLSCSPISGHRSVSWYQQTPGQGLQFLFEYFSETQRNKGNFPGRFSGRQFSNSRSEMNVSTLELGDSALYLCASSRGQKNTEAFFGQGTRLTVV.

J is TRBJ2-1 and V is TRBV20-1, with a weak D call TRBD1 (7 bases). CDR3 length: 13 residues. With 5 bases removed from V and 5 bases from J, the gap between germline ends came to 13 bases. The germline gives CDR1 DFQATT, CDR2 SNEGSKA (reference sequence). CDR3 protein: CSAWRDSNNEQFF. The CDR3 nucleotides read TGCAGTGCTTGGCGGGACAGTAACAATGAGCAGTTCTTC.

This clonotype was seen ten or more times. The rearrangement joins TRBV6-1 to TRBJ2-7; D is undetermined. The CDR3 is 10 residues long. V was pared by 8 bases and J by 4 bases, with 6 bases between. The germline CDR1 and CDR2 sequences are MNHNS and SASEGT. CDR3 DNA: TGTGCCAGCGGCCTTTACGAGCAGTACTTC. Protein: CASGLYEQYF.

The rearrangement uses TRBV20-1 and TRBJ2-1, with 11 bases fitting TRBD2. CDR1 is DFQATT and CDR2 is SNEGSKA in the germline V gene (reference sequence). The CDR3 spans 14 residues. V shed 2 bases, J shed 9 bases, and the junction held 6 bases outside the gene matches. CDR3 residues: CSARRLAGGAEQFF. The CDR3 DNA reads TGCAGTGCTAGAAGGCTAGCGGGAGGAGCTGAGCAGTTCTTC.

The sample holds a few counts of this clonotype. The V gene is TRBV7-9, the J gene TRBJ1-1, with D perhaps TRBD1 (6 bases). Trimming pared 2 bases from V and 10 bases from J, leaving 14 bases between. The germline CDR1 and CDR2 sequences are SEHNR and FQNEAQ (reference sequence). This CDR3 contains 13 residues. CDR3 nucleotide sequence: TGTGCCAGCAGCTTATCAGGGGCCCCGTCAGCTTTCTTT. Its translation: CASSLSGAPSAFF.

This clonotype was recorded many times. The chain has TRBV6-2 or TRBV6-3 and TRBJ2-7; 11 nucleotides line up with TRBD1. Germline-derived CDR1 and CDR2 are MNHEY and SVGEGT. The CDR3 runs 14 residues. With V trimmed by 6 bases and J by 3 bases, 4 bases remained unmatched. CDR3: CASRRGQGVYEQYF. In nucleotides, the CDR3 is TGTGCCAGCAGACGGGGACAGGGGGTCTACGAGCAGTACTTC.

This clonotype was detected many times. The V gene is TRBV6-5, the J gene TRBJ1-1, with 7 positions matching TRBD1. Trimming cost V 5 bases and J 1 base; bases outside gene matches: 13. The CDR3 sequence is 17 residues long. The germline gives CDR1 MNHEY, CDR2 SVGAGI. The CDR3 reads CASSTPGTATWNTEAFF. The DNA of the CDR3 is TGTGCCAGCAGTACCCCCGGGACAGCCACGTGGAACACTGAAGCTTTCTTT.

This chain connects TRBV25-1 to TRBJ2-5, with TRBD1 identical over 7 bases. Per the germline V gene, CDR1 is MGHDK and CDR2 is SYGVNS. V was pared by 3 bases and J by 5 bases, with 9 bases of the junction left unmatched. This CDR3 has 15 residues. The CDR3 nucleotides are TGTGCCAGCAGTGATACGACTGGGACAGTTGAGACCCAGTACTTC. This codes for CASSDTTGTVETQYF.

This clonotype was seen only a few times. This chain joins TRBV6-2 or TRBV6-3 and TRBJ2-1; 7 nucleotides agree with TRBD2. Trimming removed 2 bases from V and 3 bases from J; junction bases left unmatched: 7. Germline V lookup: CDR1 MNHEY, CDR2 SVGEGT. This CDR3 spans 16 amino acids. Here the CDR3 reads CASSYVGLIFYNEQFF. The CDR3, as DNA: TGTGCCAGCAGTTACGTGGGACTAATATTCTACAATGAGCAGTTCTTC.

The chain links TRBV28 to TRBJ2-4; possibly TRBD1 for D (6 bases). The CDR3 covers 15 residues. From germline, CDR1 is MDHEN and CDR2 SYDVKM. The V end lost 3 bases, the J end lost 13 bases, and 22 bases lay between the germline ends. The DNA for the CDR3 is TGTGCCAGCAGTTTCCCCCATCCGACAGGTGGGCTGCAGTACTTC. Residues: CASSFPHPTGGLQYF.

V usage is TRBV27 and J usage is TRBJ2-1; D is undetermined. Germline V gene data show CDR1 as MNHEY and CDR2 as SMNVEV (reference sequence). The CDR3 runs to 13 residues. Trimming removed 4 bases at V and 4 bases at J, with 8 bases between. As DNA, the CDR3 is TGTGCCAGCAGTTGGTCGGCTTACAATGAGCAGTTCTTC. Translating gives CASSWSAYNEQFF.